This passage covers 14 T cell receptor beta chains from one sample sequenced in a study of cytomegalovirus exposure and HLA in healthy donors (dated 2017 in TCRdb). The library was prepared using the immunoSEQ multiplex PCR assay. For the multiplex PCR, a mixture combining 60 forward primers for TCR Vbeta segments and 13 reverse primers for TCR Jbeta segments was used. The source is immuneACCESS, and TCRdb retained only in-frame sequences with V and J called. Part of the clones is not carried over; for the studies checked, unresolved V genes explain less than half of this, and the remainder is unexplained. The sample has fewer than 200,000 clones on record, over 75% of them singletons. The ten top clones hold about 2% of the sample. Input material: PBMCs. The receptor set was obtained from a human donor in good health.

This chain joins TRBV7-8 and TRBJ2-3, with a tentative D call TRBD1 (6 bases). Germline assignment: CDR1 SGHVS and CDR2 FQNEAQ. The CDR3 covers 14 residues. Trimming cost V 3 bases and J 4 bases, with 11 bases left between them. The CDR3 DNA reads TGTGCCAGCAGCTTGGAAACAGGGCCAGATACGCAGTATTTT. It specifies CASSLETGPDTQYF.

This rearrangement joins TRBV25-1 to TRBJ2-1, with D perhaps matching TRBD2 (7 bases). The CDR3 spans 15 residues. V was cut by 7 bases and J by 5 bases, with 18 bases left in between. Germline V gene data show CDR1 as MGHDK and CDR2 as SYGVNS. CDR3 coding DNA: TGTGCCAGCATCGAGGCGCGGGGGCTAGACAATGAGCAGTTCTTC. Translating gives CASIEARGLDNEQFF.

Concerning this clone itself: This same CDR3 is encoded by further DNA sequences in the sample. V and J are TRBV9 and TRBJ2-5; TRBD2 is a possible D gene (6 bases). CDR1 and CDR2 from the germline V gene are SGDLS and YYNGEE. Trimming cost V 2 bases and J 2 bases, with 7 bases left between them. The CDR3 has 13 amino acids. CDR3 in DNA: TGTGCCAGCAGCGTTGGGAGGCAAGAGACCCAGTACTTC. Encoded protein: CASSVGRQETQYF.

J is TRBJ1-2 and V is TRBV27, with 7 bases identical to TRBD1. Per germline, CDR1 MNHEY and CDR2 SMNVEV (reference sequence). The CDR3 contains 14 residues. V shed 7 bases and J 4 bases; nucleotides not matched to a gene: 9. The CDR3 DNA follows: TGTGCCAGCAAGAAAGGGGGCGCAGGCTATGGCTACACCTTC. Protein: CASKKGGAGYGYTF.

V gene TRBV2 combines with J gene TRBJ1-5; unclear D gene. This CDR3 has 15 amino acids. Germline V lookup: CDR1 SNHLY, CDR2 FYNNEI. With 3 bases removed from V and 6 bases from J, the gap between germline ends came to 15 bases. The CDR3 nucleotides read TGTGCCAGCAGTGACCAGGTTGTGGGTGGTCAGCCCCAGCATTTT. Translating gives CASSDQVVGGQPQHF.

The genes are TRBV4-1 and TRBJ2-1; D is possibly TRBD1 (6 bases). In germline, CDR1 is MGHRA, CDR2 YSYEKL. V was cut by 4 bases and J by 0 bases, with 10 bases left in between. CDR3 length: 15 amino acids. The CDR3 DNA is TGCGCCAGCAGCCGAGGGGGAAGCTCCTACAATGAGCAGTTCTTC. Translated, it gives CASSRGGSSYNEQFF.

V gene TRBV5-4 combines with J gene TRBJ1-1, with D tentatively TRBD1 (6 bases). The germline V gene encodes CDR1 SGHNT and CDR2 YYREEE (reference sequence). There are 14 residues in the CDR3. V was trimmed by 4 bases and J by 1 base, leaving 11 bases between them. In DNA form, the CDR3 reads TGTGCCAGCAGCCGGGAGGGACAGAACACTGAAGCTTTCTTT. Protein: CASSREGQNTEAFF.

V usage is TRBV15 and J usage is TRBJ1-4, with D tentatively TRBD1 (5 bases). Between the trimmed V and J ends, which lost 1 base and 0 bases, there was a span of 9 bases. CDR1 and CDR2 from the germline V gene are LNHNV and YYDKDF (reference sequence). CDR3 length: 16 residues. As DNA, the CDR3 is TGTGCCACCAGCAGAGGCAGGGTGGCAACTAATGAAAAACTGTTTTTT. This codes for CATSRGRVATNEKLFF.

The V call is TRBV19, the J call TRBJ2-1; D is unclear. V was trimmed by 1 base and J by 7 bases, leaving 8 bases between them. CDR3 length: 13 amino acids. Germline CDR1 and CDR2: LNHDA and SQIVND (reference sequence). The CDR3 DNA reads TGTGCCAGTAGTATAGGGGCCGCAAATGAGCAGTTCTTC. As protein: CASSIGAANEQFF.

The chain is built from TRBV12-5 and TRBJ2-5; tentatively, D is TRBD1 (6 bases). Trimming shortened V by 6 bases and J by 5 bases, and 16 bases separated the two germline ends. This CDR3 contains 14 residues. Per the germline V gene, CDR1 is LGHNT and CDR2 is FRNRAP. As DNA, the CDR3 is TGTGCTAGTGGGGAGAAACAGGGTAGGGAGACCCAGTACTTC. Translating it yields CASGEKQGRETQYF. Full variable domain (remainder filled in from reference TRBV12-5 and TRBJ2-5): DARVTQTPRHKVTEMGQEVTMRCQPILGHNTVFWYRQTMMQGLELLAYFRNRAPLDDSGMPKDRFSAEMPDATLATLKIQPSEPRDSAVYFCASGEKQGRETQYFGPGTRLLVL.

There are a few counts of this clone. The chain employs TRBV7-2 and TRBJ2-3, with no clear D. Deletions cut 6 bases from V and 0 bases from J, with 4 bases between. The CDR3 totals 12 residues. The germline CDR1 and CDR2 sequences are SGHTA and FQGNSA. The CDR3 loop is CASRASTDTQYF. The CDR3 bases are TGTGCCAGCAGAGCAAGCACAGATACGCAGTATTTT.

V gene TRBV23-1 combines with J gene TRBJ2-7; 10 bases agree with TRBD1. TRBV23-1 is labeled an ORF, and its function is uncertain. CDR3 length: 17 residues. Trimming at V came to 3 bases and at J to 2 bases, leaving 10 bases not matched to a gene. The CDR3 loop reads CASSHPPLTGGPYEQYF. In DNA, the CDR3 is TGCGCCAGCAGTCACCCGCCTTTGACAGGGGGCCCCTACGAGCAGTACTTC.

The J gene is TRBJ1-2, the V gene TRBV4-3; D might be TRBD1 (5 bases). Trimming took 0 bases from V and 4 from J, leaving 9 bases between them. There are 14 residues in the CDR3. From germline, CDR1 is LGHNA and CDR2 YSLEER. The CDR3 region is CASSQEPRVYGYTF. The CDR3 DNA sequence: TGCGCCAGCAGCCAAGAGCCCAGGGTCTATGGCTACACCTTC.

This sequence joins TRBV5-4 and TRBJ2-5; 9 bases map to TRBD2. The CDR3 is 18 amino acids. The V gene end was trimmed by 0 bases and the J gene end by 2 bases; junction bases not matched to a gene: 11. Germline CDR1 SGHNT, CDR2 YYREEE (reference sequence). CDR3 protein: CASSLDWRGGPAQETQYF. CDR3 nucleotides: TGTGCCAGCAGCTTGGACTGGCGGGGGGGGCCCGCTCAAGAGACCCAGTACTTC.